The rows below give T cell receptor beta chains drawn from one sample of a study of CD8 T cells in ankylosing spondylitis. TCRdb used MiXCR to reprocess the 5' RACE reads, holding one entry per CDR3 protein. The sample shows about 360,000 distinct CDR3 sequences, about 15% of them seen only once. The sample comprised blood, either unsorted or a sorted T cell fraction (not recorded which). These receptors all come from a male donor with ankylosing spondylitis or in good health (not recorded which). Each CDR3 is given with its conserved first and last residue. Fields, in order: J gene, D gene, clone size, V gene, CDR3 DNA, CDR3 protein. The D gene is left open where the match is weak. Rows may omit the clone size; those that give it use once, few, many or a size class.

>TRBJ2-3|TRBD2|few|TRBV11-2
TGTGCCAGCAGCACCATCCTGACTAGCGGGGGTAGCACAGATACGCAGTATTTT
CASSTILTSGGSTDTQYF
>TRBJ2-5|-|-|TRBV27
TGTGCCAGCAGTGTCTCACAGGGCCTGAGGACCCAGTACTTC
CASSVSQGLRTQYF
>TRBJ2-1|TRBD2|-|TRBV9
TGTGCCAGCAGCGTAGGGGCTAGCGGGGGCCAGCATGAGCAGTTCTTC
CASSVGASGGQHEQFF
>TRBJ2-2|-|-|TRBV6-6
TGTGCCAGCAGCCGCTACTTGGCCGGGGAGCTGTTTTTT
CASSRYLAGELFF
>TRBJ2-3|TRBD2|-|TRBV5-1
TGCGCCAGCAGCGGGAGTAGCGGGAGGGCCCCAGATACGCAGTATTTT
CASSGSSGRAPDTQYF
>TRBJ2-4|-|-|TRBV7-2
TGTGCCAGCAGCCTCCCTTCTAGAGCCAAAAACATTCAGTACTTC
CASSLPSRAKNIQYF
>TRBJ2-1|TRBD2|few|TRBV20-1
TGCAGTGCTAGAGGAAGTGGACTAGCGGCGGCCTGGGAGCAGTTCTTC
CSARGSGLAAAWEQFF
>TRBJ2-3|-|-|TRBV12-3/TRBV12-4
TGTGCCAGCAGTTTAATGCCCACCACGGCAGATACGCAGTATTTT
CASSLMPTTADTQYF
>TRBJ2-2|TRBD2|few|TRBV5-1
TGCGCCAGCAGCTTGCCTAGCGGGTTGAACACCGGGGAGCTGTTTTTT
CASSLPSGLNTGELFF
>TRBJ1-2|-|-|TRBV29-1
TGCAGCGTGGTGGGGGACTATGGCTACACCTTC
CSVVGDYGYTF
>TRBJ1-2|-|few|TRBV5-5
TGTGCCAGCAGCAATCCGGGACCCCCGGAAAGAGGCTACACCTTC
CASSNPGPPERGYTF
>TRBJ2-3|-|many|TRBV10-2
TGCGCCAGCAGTGAGAACCCGGGCCGCACAGATACGCAGTATTTT
CASSENPGRTDTQYF
>TRBJ1-1|-|few|TRBV29-1
TGCAGCGTTGGGCGGGGAGCCGGCACTGAAGCTTTCTTT
CSVGRGAGTEAFF
>TRBJ2-5|-|few|TRBV2
TGTGCCAGCAGTGCAAATTCAGTACAAGAGACCCAGTACTTC
CASSANSVQETQYF
>TRBJ1-4|-|many|TRBV5-1
TGCGCCAGCAGCTTCGGGTCAGGAAATGAAAAACTGTTTTTT
CASSFGSGNEKLFF
>TRBJ2-7|TRBD2|-|TRBV20-1
TGCAGTGCTAGGGGCTTACTAGCGGAACGCTACGAGCAGTACTTC
CSARGLLAERYEQYF
>TRBJ2-1|-|-|TRBV20-1
TGCAGTGCTAGAGAAACGGGCGGAAGCTCCTACAATGAGCAGTTCTTC
CSARETGGSSYNEQFF
>TRBJ2-7|-|few|TRBV5-1
TGCGCCAGCAGCTTGGCGGCGGCCATTTCTTACGAGCAGTACTTC
CASSLAAAISYEQYF
>TRBJ2-1|-|-|TRBV3-1
TGTGCCAGCAGCCCTCGGGGGAAGCGGAAGGCCTACAATGAGCAGTTCTTC
CASSPRGKRKAYNEQFF
>TRBJ2-3|TRBD2|-|TRBV10-3
TGTGCCATCAGCCGACCCGAGCGGGGGGAGCTCAGGGATACGCAGTATTTT
CAISRPERGELRDTQYF
>TRBJ2-2|-|-|TRBV2
TGTGCCAGCAGTGGACGGGGATCAGGCAACACCGGGGAGCTGTTTTTT
CASSGRGSGNTGELFF
>TRBJ1-2|TRBD1|-|TRBV7-9
TGTGCCAGCAGCCAGGGACAGGGGTATTCTGGCTACACCTTC
CASSQGQGYSGYTF
>TRBJ1-1|-|many|TRBV14
TGTGCCAGCAGCCGGCAGGGGCTGGGCACTGAAGCTTTCTTT
CASSRQGLGTEAFF
>TRBJ1-2|-|many|TRBV29-1
TGCAGCGTTGTCGGCTCCGGGAGCGGCGGCTACACCTTC
CSVVGSGSGGYTF
>TRBJ2-1|-|many|TRBV7-9
TGTGCCAGCAGCCCCCCGGGTCGAGGAAGCGAGCAGTTCTTC
CASSPPGRGSEQFF
>TRBJ1-1|TRBD1|-|TRBV25-1
TGTGCCAGCAGTGCTCCAGGGGGCCTGAACACTGAAGCTTTCTTT
CASSAPGGLNTEAFF
>TRBJ2-3|TRBD2|once|TRBV4-2
TGTGCCAGCAGCCAGGCGGGACTAGCGGGGGGGCCGATTACAGATACGCAGTATTTT
CASSQAGLAGGPITDTQYF
>TRBJ2-5|-|few|TRBV20-1
TGCAGCCAGGACGGAAAGACGGAGACCCAGTACTTC
CSQDGKTETQYF
>TRBJ1-3|TRBD1|-|TRBV5-1
TGCGCCAGCGGTGCATCAGGGGGCCCTGGAAACACCATATATTTT
CASGASGGPGNTIYF
>TRBJ2-7|-|few|TRBV5-1
TGCGCCAGCAGCCTCACAGGGTCCGGCGAGCAGTACTTC
CASSLTGSGEQYF
>TRBJ1-2|-|few|TRBV3-1
TGTGCCAGCAGCCCCACAGGGTCGGGCTATGGCTACACCTTC
CASSPTGSGYGYTF
>TRBJ2-1|TRBD2|many|TRBV29-1
TGCAGCGCCGGACTAGCGGACAATGAGCAGTTCTTC
CSAGLADNEQFF
>TRBJ2-4|-|few|TRBV4-2
TGTGCCAGCAGCCAAGAAAGATCAAATAGCATTCAGTACTTC
CASSQERSNSIQYF
>TRBJ1-1|-|-|TRBV28
TGTGCCGCCCTAACCATGAACACTGAAGCTTTCTTT
CAALTMNTEAFF
>TRBJ2-3|-|few|TRBV6-6
TGTGCCTGCGGGAGCACAGATACGCAGTATTTT
CACGSTDTQYF
>TRBJ2-1|-|few|TRBV3-1
TGTGCCAGCAGCCAGAAAACGGGGGGCCTGAAGGATGAGCAGTTCTTC
CASSQKTGGLKDEQFF
>TRBJ1-6|-|few|TRBV5-1
TGCGCCAGCAGCTTGGGACAGGCCGAAACACCCCTCCACTTT
CASSLGQAETPLHF
>TRBJ2-2|-|many|TRBV7-2
TGTGCCAGCAGCTTAATGGGGGCCGCCGGGGAGCTGTTTTTT
CASSLMGAAGELFF
>TRBJ1-1|TRBD1|few|TRBV29-1
TGCAGCGTGGGGACAGGGGGCATGAACACTGAAGCTTTCTTT
CSVGTGGMNTEAFF
>TRBJ2-7|-|-|TRBV18
TGTGCCAGCTCACCACCTTCCGGTGACGAGCAGTACTTC
CASSPPSGDEQYF
>TRBJ2-1|TRBD2|many|TRBV5-1
TGCGCCAGCAGCTCAAATAGCGGGCGCTACAATGAGCAGTTCTTC
CASSSNSGRYNEQFF
>TRBJ2-3|-|few|TRBV4-1
TGCGCCAGCAGCCAAGATTTGGGGCCCCGAGATACGCAGTATTTT
CASSQDLGPRDTQYF
>TRBJ1-2|-|few|TRBV7-8
TGTGCCAGCAGCAGAAACCTCGGGAGCTATGGCTACACCTTC
CASSRNLGSYGYTF
>TRBJ2-3|TRBD2|-|TRBV5-4
TGTGCCAGCAGCTTGTTCCTAGCGGGACTTAAAGATACGCAGTATTTT
CASSLFLAGLKDTQYF
>TRBJ1-1|-|many|TRBV7-9
TGTGCCAGCAGCCTAATGCCTGAAGCTTTCTTT
CASSLMPEAFF
>TRBJ1-1|TRBD1|few|TRBV13
TGTGCCAGCAGCCAGACAGGGCGCACTGAAGCTTTCTTT
CASSQTGRTEAFF
>TRBJ2-3|-|-|TRBV6-1
TGTGCCAGCAGTGGAGGGAGCAGGGATACGCAGTATTTT
CASSGGSRDTQYF
>TRBJ2-3|TRBD2|few|TRBV6-2/TRBV6-3
TGTGCCAGCAGTTACTCGCCATTCCATCAAAGCGGGAGGGCGGGAGATACGCAGTATTTT
CASSYSPFHQSGRAGDTQYF